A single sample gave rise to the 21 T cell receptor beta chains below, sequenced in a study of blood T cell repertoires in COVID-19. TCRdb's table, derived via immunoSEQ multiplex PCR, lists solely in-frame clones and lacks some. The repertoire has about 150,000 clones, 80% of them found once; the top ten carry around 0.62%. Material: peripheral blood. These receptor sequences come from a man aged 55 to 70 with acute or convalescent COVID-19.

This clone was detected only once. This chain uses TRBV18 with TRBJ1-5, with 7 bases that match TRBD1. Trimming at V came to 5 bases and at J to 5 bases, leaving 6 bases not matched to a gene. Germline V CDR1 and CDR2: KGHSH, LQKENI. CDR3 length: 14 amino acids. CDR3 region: CASSSTGMYQPQHF. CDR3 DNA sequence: TGTGCCAGCTCATCGACAGGGATGTATCAGCCCCAGCATTTT.

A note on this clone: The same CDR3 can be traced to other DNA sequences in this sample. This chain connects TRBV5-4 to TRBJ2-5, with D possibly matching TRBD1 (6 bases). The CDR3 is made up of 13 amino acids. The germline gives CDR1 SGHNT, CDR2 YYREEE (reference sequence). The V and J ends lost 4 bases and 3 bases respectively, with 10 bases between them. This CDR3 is CASSRWTEETQYF. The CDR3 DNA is TGTGCCAGCAGCCGATGGACAGAAGAGACCCAGTACTTC.

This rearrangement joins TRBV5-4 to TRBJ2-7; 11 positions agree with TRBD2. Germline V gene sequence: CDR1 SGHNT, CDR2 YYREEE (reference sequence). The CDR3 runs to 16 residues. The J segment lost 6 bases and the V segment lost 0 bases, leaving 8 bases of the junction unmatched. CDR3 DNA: TGTGCCAGCAGCTTGGCTGGACTAGCGGGCCGAAGCGAGCAGTACTTC. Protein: CASSLAGLAGRSEQYF.

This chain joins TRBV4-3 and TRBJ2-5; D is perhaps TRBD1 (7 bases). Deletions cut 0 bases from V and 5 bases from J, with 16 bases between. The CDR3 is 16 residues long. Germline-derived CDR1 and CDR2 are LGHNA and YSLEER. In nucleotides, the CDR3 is TGCGCCAGCAGCCAAGATGGCAGGGGGGCGAGGGAGACCCAGTACTTC. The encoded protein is CASSQDGRGARETQYF.

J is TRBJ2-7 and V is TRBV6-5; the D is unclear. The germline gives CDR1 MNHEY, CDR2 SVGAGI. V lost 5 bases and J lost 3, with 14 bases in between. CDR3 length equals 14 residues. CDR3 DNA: TGTGCCAGCAGTAGCCTACAGCTACGCTACGAGCAGTACTTC. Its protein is CASSSLQLRYEQYF.

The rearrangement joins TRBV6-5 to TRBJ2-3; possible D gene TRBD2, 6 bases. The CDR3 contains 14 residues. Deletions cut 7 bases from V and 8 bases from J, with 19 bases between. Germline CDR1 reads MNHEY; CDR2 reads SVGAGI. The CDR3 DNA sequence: TGTGCCAGCATTCCACCCCTAAGGGACTTTACGCAGTATTTT. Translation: CASIPPLRDFTQYF.

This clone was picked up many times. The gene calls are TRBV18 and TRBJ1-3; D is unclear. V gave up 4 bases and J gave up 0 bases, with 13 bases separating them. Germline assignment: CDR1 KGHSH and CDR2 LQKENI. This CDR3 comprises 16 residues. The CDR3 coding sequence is TGTGCCAGCTCACGTGAGGGTAATCCCTCTGGAAACACCATATATTTT. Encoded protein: CASSREGNPSGNTIYF.

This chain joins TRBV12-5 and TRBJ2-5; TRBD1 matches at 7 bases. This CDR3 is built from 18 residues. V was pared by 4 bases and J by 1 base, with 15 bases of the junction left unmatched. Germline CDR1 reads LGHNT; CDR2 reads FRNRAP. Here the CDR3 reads CASGSPTPGQTRQETQYF. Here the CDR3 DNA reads TGTGCTAGTGGTTCTCCCACCCCGGGACAGACCCGCCAAGAGACCCAGTACTTC.

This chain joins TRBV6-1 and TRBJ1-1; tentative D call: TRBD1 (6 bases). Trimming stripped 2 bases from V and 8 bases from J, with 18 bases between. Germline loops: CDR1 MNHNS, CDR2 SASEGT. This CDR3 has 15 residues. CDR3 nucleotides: TGTGCCAGCAGTGAACCCTCCTGGAGGGGGGGCGAAGCTTTCTTT. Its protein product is CASSEPSWRGGEAFF.

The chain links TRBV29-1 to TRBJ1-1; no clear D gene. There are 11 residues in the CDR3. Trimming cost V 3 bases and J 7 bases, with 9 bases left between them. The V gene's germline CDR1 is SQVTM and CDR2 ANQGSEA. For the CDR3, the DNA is TGCAGCGTTGATATATACAGTGAAGCTTTCTTT. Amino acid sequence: CSVDIYSEAFF.

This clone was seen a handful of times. CDR3 DNA sequence: TGTGCCAGCAGCGTATCGACAGTGCTTCCTGGAAACACCATATATTTT. This encodes CASSVSTVLPGNTIYF. This chain uses TRBV9 with TRBJ1-3; possible D gene TRBD1, 5 bases. V was clipped by 1 base and J by 2 bases, with 13 bases between them. CDR1 is SGDLS, CDR2 YYNGEE, per germline. The CDR3 is 16 residues long.

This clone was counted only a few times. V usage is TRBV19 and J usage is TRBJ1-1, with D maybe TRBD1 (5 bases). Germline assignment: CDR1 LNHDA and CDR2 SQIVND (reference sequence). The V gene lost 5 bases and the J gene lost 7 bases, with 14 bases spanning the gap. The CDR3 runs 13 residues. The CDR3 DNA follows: TGTGCCAGTAGTCTAGGGTACGGGGGTGAAGCTTTCTTT. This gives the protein CASSLGYGGEAFF.

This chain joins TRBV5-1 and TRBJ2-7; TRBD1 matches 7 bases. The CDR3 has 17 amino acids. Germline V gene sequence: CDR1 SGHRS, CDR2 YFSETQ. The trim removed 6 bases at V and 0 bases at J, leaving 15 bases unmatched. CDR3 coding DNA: TGCGCCAGCATATTCGCCAGATCCGGGACAGTCTCCTACGAGCAGTACTTC. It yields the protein CASIFARSGTVSYEQYF.

Here the CDR3 DNA reads TGTGCCAGCACCGACGAGGAACTTCATGGCTACACCTTC. Amino acids: CASTDEELHGYTF. J is TRBJ1-2 and V is TRBV6-6; D not resolved. CDR1 is MNHNY, CDR2 SVGAGI, per germline (reference sequence). V lost 7 bases to trimming and J lost 6 bases, with 15 bases between them. The CDR3 loop spans 13 amino acids.

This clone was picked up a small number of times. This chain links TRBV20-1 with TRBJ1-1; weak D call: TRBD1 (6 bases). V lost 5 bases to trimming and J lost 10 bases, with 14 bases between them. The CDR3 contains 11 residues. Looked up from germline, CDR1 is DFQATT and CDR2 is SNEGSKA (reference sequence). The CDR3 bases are TGCAGTGCTGGCGTTTCAGGGGCAGCTTTCTTT. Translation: CSAGVSGAAFF.

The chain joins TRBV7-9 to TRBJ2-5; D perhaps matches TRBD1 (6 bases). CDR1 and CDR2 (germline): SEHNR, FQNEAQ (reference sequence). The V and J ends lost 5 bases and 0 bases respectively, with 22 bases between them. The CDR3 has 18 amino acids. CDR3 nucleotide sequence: TGTGCCAGCAGCCAGCGAAAGAAGCCCACAGGGAACCAAGAGACCCAGTACTTC. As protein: CASSQRKKPTGNQETQYF.

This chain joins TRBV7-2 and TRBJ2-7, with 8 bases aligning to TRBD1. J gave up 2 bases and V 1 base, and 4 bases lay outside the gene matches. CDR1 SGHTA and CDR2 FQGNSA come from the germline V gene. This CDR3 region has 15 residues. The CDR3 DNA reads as TGTGCCAGCAGCTTAGGGACAGGGAGCCCCTACGAGCAGTACTTC. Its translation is CASSLGTGSPYEQYF.

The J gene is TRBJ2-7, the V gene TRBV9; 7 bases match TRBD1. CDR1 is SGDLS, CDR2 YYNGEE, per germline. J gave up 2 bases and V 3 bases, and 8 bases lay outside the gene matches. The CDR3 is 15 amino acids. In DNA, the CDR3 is TGTGCCAGCAGCGCCTACGACACAGGGGCCTACGAGCAGTACTTC. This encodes CASSAYDTGAYEQYF. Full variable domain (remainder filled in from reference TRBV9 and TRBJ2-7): DSGVTQTPKHLITATGQRVTLRCSPRSGDLSVYWYQQSLDQGLQFLIQYYNGEERAKGNILERFSAQQFPDLHSELNLSSLELGDSALYFCASSAYDTGAYEQYFGPGTRLTVT.

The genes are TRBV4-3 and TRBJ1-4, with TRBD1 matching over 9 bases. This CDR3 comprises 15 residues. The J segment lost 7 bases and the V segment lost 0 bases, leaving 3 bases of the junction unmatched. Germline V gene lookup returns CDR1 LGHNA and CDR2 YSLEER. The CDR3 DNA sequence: TGCGCCAGCAGCCAAGATACGACAGGGGGTGAAAAACTGTTTTTT. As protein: CASSQDTTGGEKLFF.

In DNA, the CDR3 is TGTGCCAGCAGCCAAGACCAAACAGATACGCAGTATTTT. It encodes CASSQDQTDTQYF. V is TRBV3-1 (or the pseudogene TRBV3-2) and J is TRBJ2-3; unclear D gene. This CDR3 has 13 residues. Germline CDR1 reads LGHDT; CDR2 reads YNNKEL (reference sequence). V was cut by 0 bases and J by 3 bases, with 4 bases left in between.

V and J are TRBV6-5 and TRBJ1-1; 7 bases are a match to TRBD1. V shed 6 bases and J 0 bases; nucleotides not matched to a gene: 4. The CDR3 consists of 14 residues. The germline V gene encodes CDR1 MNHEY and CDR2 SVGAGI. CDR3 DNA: TGTGCCAGCAGGTTACAGGGGATGAACACTGAAGCTTTCTTT. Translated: CASRLQGMNTEAFF.